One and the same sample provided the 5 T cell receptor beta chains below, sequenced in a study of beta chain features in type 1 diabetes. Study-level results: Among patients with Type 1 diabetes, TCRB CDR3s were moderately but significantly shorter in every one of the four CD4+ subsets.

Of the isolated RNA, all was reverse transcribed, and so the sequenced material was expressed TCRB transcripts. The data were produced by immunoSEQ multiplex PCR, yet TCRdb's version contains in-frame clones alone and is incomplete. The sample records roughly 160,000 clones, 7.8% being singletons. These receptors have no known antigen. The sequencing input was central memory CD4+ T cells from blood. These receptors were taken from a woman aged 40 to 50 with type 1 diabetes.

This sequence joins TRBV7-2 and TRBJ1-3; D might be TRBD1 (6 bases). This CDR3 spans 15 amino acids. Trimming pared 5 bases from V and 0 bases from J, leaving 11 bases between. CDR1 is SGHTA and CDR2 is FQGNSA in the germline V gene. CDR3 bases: TGTGCCAGCAGCGTCACAGGGTTCTCTGGAAACACCATATATTTT. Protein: CASSVTGFSGNTIYF.

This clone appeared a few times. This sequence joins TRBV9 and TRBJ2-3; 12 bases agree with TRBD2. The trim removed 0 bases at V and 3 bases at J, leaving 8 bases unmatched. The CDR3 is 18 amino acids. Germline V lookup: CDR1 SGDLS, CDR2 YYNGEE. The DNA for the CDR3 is TGTGCCAGCAGCGTAGGAGCTAGCGGGGGGGCCGGGACAGATACGCAGTATTTT. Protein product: CASSVGASGGAGTDTQYF.

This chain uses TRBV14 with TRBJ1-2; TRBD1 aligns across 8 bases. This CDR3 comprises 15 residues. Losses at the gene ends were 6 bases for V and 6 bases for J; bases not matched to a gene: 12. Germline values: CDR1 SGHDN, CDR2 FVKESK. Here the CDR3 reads CASRNAATGVNGYTF. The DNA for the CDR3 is TGTGCCAGCAGAAACGCCGCGACAGGGGTTAATGGCTACACCTTC.

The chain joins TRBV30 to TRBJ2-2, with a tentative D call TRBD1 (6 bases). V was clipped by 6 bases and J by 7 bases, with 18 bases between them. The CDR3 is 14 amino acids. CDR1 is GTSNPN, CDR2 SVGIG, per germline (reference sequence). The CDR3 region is CACNRVRGGGELFF. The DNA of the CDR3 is TGTGCCTGTAACAGGGTTAGAGGGGGCGGGGAGCTGTTTTTT.

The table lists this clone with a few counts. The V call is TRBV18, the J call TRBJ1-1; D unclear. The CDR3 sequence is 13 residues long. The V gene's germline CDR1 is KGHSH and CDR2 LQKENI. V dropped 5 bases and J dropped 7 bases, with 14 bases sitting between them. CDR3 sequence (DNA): TGTGCCAGCTCAGGGCGACAAGACGGTGAAGCTTTCTTT. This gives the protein CASSGRQDGEAFF.